This T cell receptor beta chain was found in a study of T-cell reconstitution after alpha-beta-depleted transplantation in children. General study results and limits: T-cell counts and diversity at one year following transplant were attributed mainly to newly produced T cells. Surviving recipient T cells and thymic progenitors underlay high day-60 TCRbeta diversity in some patients. Expanded clones from the graft, numbering several hundred, reportedly supplied alpha-beta T cells about two months after transplant.

This clonotype was counted between two and nine times. Its antigen is unidentified. TCRbeta library construction was performed incorporating unique molecular identifiers. TCRdb recomputed calls from the PCR reads with MiXCR, one row per CDR3 protein. The sample lists around 90,000 distinct CDR3 sequences, around 15% occurring once. The germline V and J ends were trimmed by 9 bases and 1 base, with 16 bases remaining between them. The CDR3 consists of 14 residues. Germline V gene sequence: CDR1 MNHNS, CDR2 SASEGT. The chain joins TRBV6-1 to TRBJ2-7, with D possibly TRBD2 on 5 matching bases. The specimen comprised PBMCs, mostly from graft donor cells, sampled 180 days after TCRalphabeta/CD19-depleted stem cell transplant. The sequence was collected from a male patient aged 2 to 10 who had a stem cell transplant for acute lymphoblastic leukemia, so the T cells may come from the graft donor. CDR3: CASALFGDSYEQYF. CDR3 bases: TGTGCCAGTGCCCTATTCGGGGATTCCTACGAGCAGTACTTC.